Listed below are T cell receptor beta chains from one sample, sequenced in a study of control samples from healthy donors and cancer patients. The method was immunoSEQ multiplex PCR; TCRdb's version includes in-frame clones alone and lacks a portion of them. The profile shows 70,000 to 85,000 clones, 91% of them singletons. The sequenced material came from blood. The receptors originated from a man aged 45-60 years in good health. Each CDR3 is given with its conserved first and last residue. The order of the fields is CDR3 protein, CDR3 DNA, V gene, D gene, J gene, clone size. The D gene is left open where the match is weak. The size entry is marked missing in some rows and otherwise reads once, few, many or a size class.

CDR3aa: CASSEGPANEKLFF
CDR3nt: TGTGCCAGCAGCGAGGGGCCGGCTAATGAAAAACTGTTTTTT
v_gene: TRBV14
d_gene: -
j_gene: TRBJ1-4
abundance: -

CDR3aa: CASSRTGTPLYF
CDR3nt: TGTGCCAGCAGCCGGACAGGGACTCCTTTGTACTTC
v_gene: TRBV6-5
d_gene: TRBD1
j_gene: TRBJ2-7
abundance: once

CDR3aa: CASSLSAGGTNYGYTF
CDR3nt: TGCGCCAGCAGCTTGTCAGCAGGGGGAACTAACTATGGCTACACCTTC
v_gene: TRBV5-1
d_gene: TRBD1
j_gene: TRBJ1-2
abundance: -

CDR3aa: CASSIRLTGGLNEQFF
CDR3nt: TGTGCCAGTAGTATAAGACTAACGGGCGGGCTGAATGAGCAGTTCTTC
v_gene: TRBV19
d_gene: -
j_gene: TRBJ2-1
abundance: -

CDR3aa: CASRPDRGRAFF
CDR3nt: TGTGCCAGCAGACCCGACAGGGGGCGGGCTTTCTTT
v_gene: TRBV28
d_gene: TRBD1
j_gene: TRBJ1-1
abundance: -

CDR3aa: CASSVPRGSNTEAFF
CDR3nt: TGTGCCAGTAGTGTCCCCAGGGGGTCGAACACTGAAGCTTTCTTT
v_gene: TRBV19
d_gene: TRBD1
j_gene: TRBJ1-1
abundance: -

CDR3aa: CASSDNSRGTEAFF
CDR3nt: TGTGCCAGCAGTGATAACTCGAGGGGCACTGAAGCTTTCTTT
v_gene: TRBV6-1
d_gene: -
j_gene: TRBJ1-1
abundance: -

CDR3aa: CASSPAGPRDTQYF
CDR3nt: TGTGCCAGTAGCCCAGCGGGGCCACGCGATACGCAGTATTTT
v_gene: TRBV19
d_gene: TRBD2
j_gene: TRBJ2-3
abundance: once

CDR3aa: CASSQPRTGGAYEQYF
CDR3nt: TGTGCCAGCAGCCAGCCCAGGACAGGGGGTGCCTACGAGCAGTACTTC
v_gene: TRBV3-1/TRBV3-2
d_gene: TRBD1
j_gene: TRBJ2-7
abundance: few

CDR3aa: CASVGAGNQPQHF
CDR3nt: TGTGCCAGCGTGGGGGCGGGCAATCAGCCCCAGCATTTT
v_gene: TRBV2
d_gene: -
j_gene: TRBJ1-5
abundance: -